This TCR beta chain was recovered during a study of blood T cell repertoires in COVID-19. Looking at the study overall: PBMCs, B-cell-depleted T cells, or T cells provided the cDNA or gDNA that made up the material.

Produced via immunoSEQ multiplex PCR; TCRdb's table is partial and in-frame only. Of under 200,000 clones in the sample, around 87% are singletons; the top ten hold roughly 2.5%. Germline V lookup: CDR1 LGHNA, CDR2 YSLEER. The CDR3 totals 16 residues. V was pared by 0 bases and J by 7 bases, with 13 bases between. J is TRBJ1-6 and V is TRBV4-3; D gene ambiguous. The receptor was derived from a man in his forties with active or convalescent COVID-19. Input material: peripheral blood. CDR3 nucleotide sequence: TGCGCCAGCAGCCAAGATATGGGGAGGAGCAATTCACCCCTCCACTTT. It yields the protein CASSQDMGRSNSPLHF.